This T cell receptor beta chain comes out of a study of cytomegalovirus exposure and HLA in healthy donors (dated by TCRdb to 2016 to 2017). Regarding the research as a whole: In an earlier analysis of some 550 of the donors, about 270 Gb of sequence data and 90 million to 120 million unique TCR beta sequences from about 190 million T cells were reported. In addition to the first cohort of 666 subjects, a separate validation cohort of 130 or so different subjects was used. To decide whether each TCR beta V gene segment behaved as functional or pseudogenic, an earlier analysis of some 600 of the donors relied on high-throughput TCR beta sequencing. To study patterns of TCR occurrence, a later analysis re-analyzed previously published TCR beta repertoires from 550 to 800 donors and added high-resolution HLA genotyping. The study profiled the T cell repertoires of hundreds of subjects by immunosequencing and related them to cytomegalovirus serostatus. The number of typed donors differed by locus: 629-630 for A, B, C, DRB1 and DQB1; 522 for DQA1; about 600 for DPA1; and roughly 490 for DPB1. In the later analysis, no new phenotypic data were used to find candidate immune exposures; instead, reliance was placed on TCR beta sequences and their occurrence across donors. HLA typing included class I and class II loci at four-digit resolution. Because of strong linkage in the cohort, a few DR-DQ haplotypes were treated as single units for association and clustering. The study combined high-throughput TCR immunosequencing, statistical association of individual TCRs with disease status, and machine learning to predict cytomegalovirus infection status. Donor age, sex, ethnicity and CMV serostatus were compiled alongside the repertoire data. Among 300 to 450 genotyped donors of the cohort, an average of approximately 240,000 unique TCR beta nucleotide sequences were sequenced per donor, 15% to 20% of them non-productive. Among the approximately 400 genotyped donors, roughly 80% belonged to the genetic ancestry cluster associated with self-reported Caucasian donors. An early release that covered roughly 600 HLA-typed donors contained about 300 gigabases of sequencing data and roughly 84 million unique TCR sequences. Every discovery cohort repertoire had been produced on one sequencing platform. The study was designed to test whether signatures of past pathogen exposure could be identified by cataloging public T cell receptors. In a later genetic analysis, genome-wide SNP genotypes for about 55% of the roughly 670 donors were used, and that subset was treated as a discovery cohort. What the authors observed across the whole study: Only TCR beta chains were sequenced in this cohort, and the absence of alpha or paired-chain data limited detectable features. The authors suggested that the approach could potentially be extended to other disease states and immunological phenotypes. Because counts were too low, seventeen rarely observed V segments, including chromosome 9 orphons, were left out of the earlier analysis of 587 of the donors. When HLA alleles, especially DR and DQ, strongly co-occurred, TCR associations were difficult to assign to individual alleles. A further reported finding was that TCR beta sequences accurately predicted the HLA-A and HLA-B alleles for most subjects in the first cohort. V-gene and J-gene trimming of TCR beta chains was associated with a missense DCLRE1C variant in a later genetic analysis, and the association was replicated in an independent cohort. A cluster of highly shared sequence variants was judged likely to be a technical artifact of the sequencing pipeline. In a later analysis, about 16,000 TCR beta sequences were associated with specific HLA alleles at a false discovery rate of 0.05. A later analysis found that TCR association rates varied across HLA loci, with DRB1 alleles showing the most associated TCRs and HLA-C alleles the fewest. In a later analysis, most CMV-associated TCR beta chains were found to appear HLA-restricted, with HLA associations seemingly driven largely by CMV exposure. Across donors, most TCR sequences were observed very rarely, whereas some public TCRs were present in many individuals. An earlier analysis of roughly 570 of the donors showed that most TCR beta V segments appeared in productive rearrangements either about 90% or about 30% of the time, which broadly matched IMGT annotations. Because the 87-base-pair reads could not distinguish some IMGT-functional V segments, including TRBV6-2 and TRBV6-3, those segments were excluded. Linkage disequilibrium might explain the correlated functional status among segregating V segments, but an unknown experimental factor could not be excluded. HLA typing was unavailable for some donors at each locus, so association tests used only the typed subset. In both the original and validation cohorts, the classifier was reported to diagnose cytomegalovirus status with high specificity and sensitivity. According to a later genetic analysis, donors in an Asian-associated ancestry cluster had fewer N-insertions in productive TCRs than the approximately 700-donor mean. Sequencing depth was assumed to be roughly uniform across donors in the presence/absence analyses, though that assumption may not hold. In a later analysis, HLA-associated TCR beta chains were found to be more clonally expanded and to have lower generation probabilities than equally common non-associated chains. In the study, around 150 TCR beta chains were listed as associated with cytomegalovirus. For the cohort, immune exposure information was limited to CMV serostatus. A few of the identified cytomegalovirus-associated TCR beta chains were confirmed in vitro to be specific for cytomegalovirus antigens. A later analysis reported that several top co-occurrence clusters appeared linked to parvovirus B19, influenza, CMV and Epstein-Barr virus.

V is pruned by 0 bases and J by 4 bases, leaving 4 bases of the junction without a gene match. Reading the germline V gene gives CDR1 SGHRS and CDR2 YFSETQ. The CDR3 has 14 amino acids, counting the end cysteine and phenylalanine. Only the CDR3 part of the read is kept: 42 bases, read in frame from the first base. The cohort consisted of 600 to 700 healthy bone marrow donors. At the time of sampling, all cohort members were nominally healthy, though unrecorded immune exposures were likely present. The donor was CMV seronegative and was included in the group of about 350 seronegative cohort members. A peripheral blood sample was provided by each donor, and peripheral blood mononuclear cells were used for TCR beta sequencing. The Qiagen DNeasy Blood Extraction Kit was used to extract genomic DNA from the blood cell samples. Details on this clone: Its binding antigen is unknown. No qualities accompany the bases; no much larger clone lies one base away.

Library generation was performed with the immunoSEQ multiplex PCR assay. A mixture of 60 forward primers for TCR Vbeta segments and 13 reverse primers for TCR Jbeta segments was used in the multiplex PCR. A multiplex PCR assay on genomic DNA amplified the CDR3 region of rearranged TCR beta genes. Amplified TCR beta libraries were sequenced as 87-base-pair reads on the Illumina HiSeq System. The study's own analysis went as follows. In a later analysis, some 80 million unique TCR beta chains were counted across the roughly 700 repertoires, and approximately 9.9 million of these chains were shared by at least two donors. Raw reads were error-corrected and collapsed into unique sequences with a nearest-neighbor algorithm that merged closely related sequences to remove PCR and sequencing errors. Alignment of CDR3 sequences to IMGT reference sequences was used to assign V, D and J gene segments. Each retained sequence needed at least a six-nucleotide match to both a V gene segment and a J gene segment. A rearrangement was called productive if the CDR3 had no stop codons and remained in frame with V and J, and every other rearrangement was called non-productive. CDR3 was defined by IMGT convention, running from the second conserved V-encoded cysteine to the conserved J-encoded phenylalanine. The earlier analysis of some 600 of the donors excluded sequences that lacked an unambiguous match to a single V gene segment. An earlier analysis of just under 600 of the donors called V segments functional above 56.7% productive rearrangements and segregating when the between-donor standard deviation exceeded 5%. A statistical classification framework was built for diagnosing cytomegalovirus status from the catalog of TCR beta chain sequences. V and J gene assignment, in a later analysis, came from comparing TCR nucleotide sequences with IMGT/GENE-DB human TR gene sequences. The TCRdist pipeline was used in a later analysis to assign CDR3 sequences and most-parsimonious VDJ recombination scenarios. In a later analysis, each TCR beta chain was defined by its CDR3 amino acid sequence together with its V-gene family, and reads lacking a unique V-gene family were excluded. To address suspected cross-contamination and a sequencing artifact, a later analysis removed under 600 highly shared, low-generation-probability nucleotide sequences. In a later analysis, a clonal expansion index for each public chain was calculated from normalized within-repertoire ranks of inferred template counts. In a later analysis, generation probabilities were computed with a VDJ recombination model fitted to out-of-frame rearrangements, and the resulting probabilities were checked against IGoR. In a later analysis, hypergeometric tests were used to score TCR-TCR, TCR-HLA and TCR-CMV co-occurrence, with a repertoire-size bias correction applied to TCR pairs. False discovery rates were estimated in a later analysis by permuting HLA or CMV assignments 20 times. In a later analysis, co-occurring TCRs were grouped with DBSCAN, and TCRdist sequence similarity was added when clustering was performed within HLA-allele-positive subsets. Repertoires with fewer than 30,000 or more than 120,000 public chains were left out of co-occurrence clustering, as were a handful of repertoires with anomalous nucleotide sharing. Not all clones reach the TCRdb copy of this immuneACCESS table, which keeps in-frame sequences only. Checked studies attribute under half of the gap to unresolved V genes and leave the rest unexplained. V, J and clone size are taken as reported in that table, and D and trimming were inferred from the DNA itself. The sample table contains 200,000 to 250,000 clones; only one count was recorded for roughly 79% of them. Clones ranked in the top ten supply over 0.5% of the sample.

This sequence was found in a woman aged 40 to 50 in good health and CMV-seronegative. Recombination joined TRBV5-1 with TRBJ2-7, and 7 junctional nucleotides match TRBD2. The material sequenced was PBMCs. The CDR3 sequence is CASSLDQGGYEQYF. The DNA sequence follows: TGCGCCAGCAGCTTGGACCAGGGAGGGTACGAGCAGTACTTC.